This T cell receptor beta chain was sequenced in a study of OX40 agonist ivuxolimab in advanced cancers. CDR1 is MDHEN and CDR2 is SYDVKM in the germline V gene. Trimming removed 3 bases at V and 6 bases at J, with 5 bases between. The CDR3 length is 11 residues. Study-level points and caveats: Researchers report that CD8+ T cells had, on average, more expanded clones than CD4+.

TCRdb's copy holds only in-frame clones and misses some; the assay was immunoSEQ multiplex PCR. The table has 25,000 to 35,000 clones, approximately 81% seen once; the top ten hold roughly a sixth. This clone was observed a handful of times. Its antigen is as yet unknown. Blood draws occurred at baseline, cycle 4 day 1, and cycle 7 day 1. This specimen consisted of CD4+ or CD8+ T cells sorted from blood, obtained in a trial of the OX40 agonist ivuxolimab. The rearrangement uses TRBV28 and TRBJ1-2, with no clear D. The TCR was taken from an adult with an advanced solid tumor such as melanoma, head and neck, liver or kidney cancer. This CDR3 reads CASSFSHGYTF. DNA for the CDR3: TGTGCCAGCAGTTTCTCCCATGGCTACACCTTC.